This T cell receptor beta chain was profiled in a study of control samples from healthy donors and cancer patients. This clone was counted a single time. Germline CDR1 reads LNHDA; CDR2 reads SQIVND (reference sequence). Trimming removed 7 bases from V and 1 base from J, with 14 bases in between. The CDR3 length is 15 residues. Profiled with immunoSEQ multiplex PCR; TCRdb holds only in-frame clones, not every one. The profile shows around 28,000 clones, 80% to 90% of them singletons. The chain recombines TRBV19 with TRBJ1-5; D possibly corresponds to TRBD1 (5 bases). The clonotype was recovered from a woman aged 40 to 50 with lung cancer. The sequenced sample consisted of PBMCs. The DNA for the CDR3 is TGTGCCAGTACCCAATCAGGGATGAGCAATCAGCCCCAGCATTTT. This sequence encodes CASTQSGMSNQPQHF.